This T cell receptor (beta chain) comes out of a study of cytomegalovirus exposure and HLA in healthy donors. At the level of the study: Samples from HLA-typed donors yielded about 86 million unique TCRs in an early data release.

On this clone itself: Its antigen is unknown.

Whole-study findings and limits: Accounts indicate the classifier identified cytomegalovirus status with strong specificity and sensitivity. For most subjects, TCR beta sequences were reported to predict HLA-A and HLA-B alleles with accuracy. As a later analysis revealed, the rate of TCR association differed by HLA locus, with DRB1 most and HLA-C fewest.

The PCR employed 60 Vbeta primers together with 13 Jbeta primers. Clones were sequenced by immunoSEQ multiplex PCR, and TCRdb holds only the in-frame ones, with some missing. The sample includes about 300,000 clones, roughly 85% of them seen just once. CDR1 is MDHEN, CDR2 SYDVKM, per germline. Unmatched junction bases numbered 14, after V lost 8 bases and J lost 1 base. The CDR3 is made up of 17 amino acids. This TCR derives from a man aged 35 to 55 in good health and CMV-seropositive. The specimen sequenced was PBMCs. This rearrangement joins TRBV28 to TRBJ1-1, with 9 bases aligning to TRBD1. The CDR3, as DNA: TGTGCCAGCTCTAGATCGGACAGGGGAAAACGGAACACTGAAGCTTTCTTT. Its protein product is CASSRSDRGKRNTEAFF.